The clone carrying this TCR beta chain was counted once. This record belongs to a study of CD8 T cells in Susac syndrome. Reverse transcription of roughly 0.5 to 1 ug RNA used random hexamers. TCRdb used MiXCR to reprocess the immunoSEQ multiplex PCR reads, holding one entry per CDR3 protein. In the table there are tens of thousands of distinct CDR3 sequences, roughly nine tenths of which are singletons. Germline V gives CDR1 LNHDA, CDR2 SQIVND (reference sequence). V lost 1 base to trimming and J lost 6 bases; unmatched junction nucleotides: 6. This CDR3 contains 15 residues. The chain carries TRBV19 and TRBJ2-1; the match to TRBD2 covers 7 bases. This clonotype was obtained from a human donor with multiple sclerosis. Sample: CD8+ T cells from PBMCs. The CDR3 DNA reads as TGTGCCAGTAGTATAGTTGCGGGAGTAGTCAATGAGCAGTTCTTC. Translation: CASSIVAGVVNEQFF. The entire variable domain, with the rest obtained from reference TRBV19 and TRBJ2-1, is as follows: DGGITQSPKYLFRKEGQNVTLSCEQNLNHDAMYWYRQDPGQGLRLIYYSQIVNDFQKGDIAEGYSVSREKKESFPLTVTSAQKNPTAFYLCASSIVAGVVNEQFFGPGTRLTVL.